This T cell receptor beta chain is drawn from a study of blood T cell repertoires in COVID-19 (TCRdb year 2020). For the wider study: Samples from collaborators originated in the United States, Italy and Spain and spanned both the acute and convalescent phases of COVID-19. The material from the prospective study consisted of cDNA or gDNA derived from T cells, B-cell-depleted T cells, or PBMCs. The dataset comprised deeply sampled blood TCRbeta repertoires from subjects exposed to, actively infected with, or recovered from COVID-19. The repertoires were released in a freely available public database meant as a resource for research on the immune response to SARS-CoV-2. The samples were drawn from two sources: the first 160 participants of the ongoing ImmuneRACE study, and 1,000 to 1,500 subjects contributed by 6 global collaborators. Nearly every sample came with metadata listing a de-identified subject ID, COVID-19 status, age in years and sex. HLA class I and class II types, where available, came from metadata supplied by the sample provider rather than from assay-based typing. The research as a whole found: The quantity of clinical and demographic metadata differed by source and by participant and was supplied without curation.

Each collaborating institution followed its own protocols to collect whole blood in K2EDTA tubes. Collaborator samples were shipped for TCRbeta analysis as frozen whole blood, isolated PBMCs, or DNA extracted from either sample type. On this clone itself: Its specific antigen is unknown. No quality values exist for individual bases; no much larger clone is one base distant.

According to the germline V gene, CDR1 reads ENHRY and CDR2 reads SYGVKD. V is pruned by 4 bases and J by 6 bases, leaving 6 bases of the junction without a gene match. Reading from cysteine to phenylalanine, the CDR3 counts 15 amino acids. Only the CDR3 region is kept as DNA, spanning 45 bases read in frame from base 1. The immunoSEQ Assay, a bias-controlled multiplex PCR, was used to amplify TCRbeta CDR3 regions from genomic DNA. As for how the authors treated the data: The number of nucleated cells in each sample was estimated from the amplification of reference gene primers within the assay. To quantify the absolute abundance of each unique TCRbeta CDR3 rearrangement, sequence reads were collapsed and filtered. Productive Simpson clonality was computed per sample as the square root of Simpson's diversity index over productive rearrangements. Sourced from immuneACCESS, this table was stored by TCRdb with only in-frame sequences that have V and J called. A share of the clones is absent; for the studies checked, an unresolved V gene accounts for under half, and the remainder has no known explanation. D and trimming come from the DNA, and the V and J calls and clone size come from that table. The sample contains around 190,000 clones, 65% to 90% of them found a single time. Together, the top ten hold more than 7.5% of the sample.

The clonotype was recovered from a man between 50 and 59 years old with active or convalescent COVID-19. The chain is assembled from TRBV10-3 and TRBJ1-1, and 12 junctional nucleotides match TRBD1. The sample comprised peripheral blood. The CDR3 protein: CAISGDRGLRAEAFF. The DNA sequence is as follows: TGTGCCATCAGTGGGGACAGGGGGCTGAGAGCTGAAGCTTTCTTT.